This T cell receptor beta chain originates from a study of T cell clonotyping in hematopoietic cell transplantation. Trimming removed 5 bases from V and 3 bases from J, with 10 bases in between. Germline V gene lookup returns CDR1 MDHEN and CDR2 SYDVKM. There are 13 residues in the CDR3. The protocol was immunoSEQ multiplex PCR, while the TCRdb copy is restricted to in-frame clones and leaves out a portion. This sample carries 8,000 to 10,000 clones, 93% of them seen once, and the ten largest clones take around 5.7%. Concerning this clone: No antigen is known for it.

General study points: At the given depth, recipient repertoires were over 97% de novo clonotypes. Broader posttransplant TCR repertoire diversity was predicted by graft donor and pretransplant recipient Inverse Simpson Index values.

The V call is TRBV28, the J call TRBJ1-1; the D is unclear. The sequencing here drew on PBMCs, taken 100 days after allogeneic stem cell transplant. The sequence was collected from a male patient aged 45-59 years who had an allogeneic stem cell transplant from a related donor, so T cells may come from the graft donor. Some clones in this sample may be carry-over from other donors' samples. The CDR3: CASSQVLDTEAFF. The CDR3 DNA reads as TGTGCCAGCAGTCAAGTCCTGGACACTGAAGCTTTCTTT.